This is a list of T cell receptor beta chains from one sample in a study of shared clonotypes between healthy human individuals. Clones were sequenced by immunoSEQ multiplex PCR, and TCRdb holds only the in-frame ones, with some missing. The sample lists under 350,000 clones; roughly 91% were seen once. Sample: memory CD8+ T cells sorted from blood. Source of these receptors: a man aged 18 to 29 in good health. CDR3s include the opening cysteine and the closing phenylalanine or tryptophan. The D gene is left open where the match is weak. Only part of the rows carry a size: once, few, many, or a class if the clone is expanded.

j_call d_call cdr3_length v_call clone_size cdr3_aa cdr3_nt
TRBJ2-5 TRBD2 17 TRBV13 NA CASSSGDAGGPKETQYF TGTGCCAGCAGCTCCGGTGATGCGGGGGGGCCTAAAGAGACCCAGTACTTC
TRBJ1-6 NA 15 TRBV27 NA CASTSTGPSNSPLHF TGTGCCAGCACCTCGACCGGGCCTTCTAATTCACCCCTCCACTTT
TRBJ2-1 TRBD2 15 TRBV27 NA CASSLGLAGENEQFF TGTGCCAGCAGTTTAGGGTTAGCGGGGGAAAATGAGCAGTTCTTC
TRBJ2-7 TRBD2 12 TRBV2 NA CASSFGGSEQYF TGTGCCAGCAGTTTTGGCGGGAGCGAGCAGTACTTC
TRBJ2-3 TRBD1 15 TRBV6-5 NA CASKAGTASTDTQYF TGTGCCAGCAAAGCCGGGACAGCTAGCACAGATACGCAGTATTTT
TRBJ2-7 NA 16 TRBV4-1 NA CASSQGRGAGSYEQYF TGCGCCAGCAGCCAAGGACGGGGGGCAGGGTCCTACGAGCAGTACTTC
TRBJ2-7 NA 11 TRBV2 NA CASGWSDEQYF TGTGCCAGCGGGTGGTCTGACGAGCAGTACTTC
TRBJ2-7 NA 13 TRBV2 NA CASMGLISYEQYF TGTGCCAGCATGGGACTTATCTCCTACGAGCAGTACTTC
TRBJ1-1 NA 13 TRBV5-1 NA CASTSGGLPEAFF TGCGCCAGCACCTCCGGGGGGCTCCCTGAAGCTTTCTTT
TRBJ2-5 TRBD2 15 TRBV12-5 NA CASGLGGEGQETQYF TGTGCTAGTGGTTTGGGCGGGGAGGGACAAGAGACCCAGTACTTC
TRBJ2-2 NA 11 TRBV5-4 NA CASSSGGELFF TGTGCCAGCAGCTCGGGCGGGGAGCTGTTTTTT
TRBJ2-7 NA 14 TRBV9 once CASSVGTESGEQYF TGTGCCAGCAGCGTCGGGACGGAGTCCGGCGAGCAGTACTTC
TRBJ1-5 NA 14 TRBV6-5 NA CASSYSSGNQPQHF TGTGCCAGCAGTTACAGTTCAGGGAATCAGCCCCAGCATTTT
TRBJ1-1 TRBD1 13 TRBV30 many CAWSVQGATEAFF TGTGCCTGGAGTGTACAGGGGGCAACTGAAGCTTTCTTT
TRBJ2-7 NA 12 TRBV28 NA CASSSRVGGQYF TGTGCCAGCAGTTCTAGGGTTGGCGGGCAGTACTTC
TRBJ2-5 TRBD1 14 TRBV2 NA CASSEGQLQETQYF TGTGCCAGCAGTGAGGGACAGCTACAAGAGACCCAGTACTTC
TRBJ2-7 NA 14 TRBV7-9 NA CASSPLDNSYEQYF TGTGCCAGCAGCCCCCTGGACAATTCCTACGAGCAGTACTTC
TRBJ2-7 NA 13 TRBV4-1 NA CASSQTPWSEQYF TGCGCCAGCAGCCAAACCCCCTGGTCCGAGCAGTACTTC
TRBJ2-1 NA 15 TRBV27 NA CASSPLREIYNEQFF TGTGCCAGCAGTCCGCTTAGGGAAATCTACAATGAGCAGTTCTTC
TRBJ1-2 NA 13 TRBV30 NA CAWSVDSNYGYTF TGTGCCTGGAGTGTGGACAGCAACTATGGCTACACCTTC
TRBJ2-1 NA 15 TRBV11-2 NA CASSLESGGGNEQFF TGTGCCAGCAGCTTAGAATCGGGTGGGGGCAATGAGCAGTTCTTC
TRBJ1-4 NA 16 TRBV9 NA CASSPGLEATNEKLFF TGTGCCAGCAGCCCGGGACTCGAGGCAACTAATGAAAAACTGTTTTTT
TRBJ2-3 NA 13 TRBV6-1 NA CAASTAGQDTQYF TGTGCCGCCAGTACCGCGGGACAGGATACGCAGTATTTT
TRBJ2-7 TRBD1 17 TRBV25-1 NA CASSSGTGGLRPYEQYF TGTGCCAGCAGCTCCGGGACAGGGGGACTACGACCCTACGAGCAGTACTTC
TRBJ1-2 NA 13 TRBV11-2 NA CASNIRGNYGYTF TGTGCCAGCAATATAAGAGGGAACTATGGCTACACCTTC
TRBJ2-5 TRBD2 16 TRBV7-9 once CASSLAIAGVGETQYF TGTGCCAGCAGCTTAGCAATAGCGGGGGTAGGGGAGACCCAGTACTTC
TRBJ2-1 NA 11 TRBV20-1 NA CSAPRGNEQFF TGCAGTGCGCCTAGGGGTAATGAGCAGTTCTTC
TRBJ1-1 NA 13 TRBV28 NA CASSPDSNTEAFF TGTGCCAGCAGCCCGGACAGTAACACTGAAGCTTTCTTT
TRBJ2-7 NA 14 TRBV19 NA CASSRGGEPYEQYF TGTGCCAGTAGTAGGGGCGGAGAACCCTACGAGCAGTACTTC
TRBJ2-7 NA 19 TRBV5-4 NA CASSLDGGGTPKNSYEQYF TGTGCCAGCAGCTTGGATGGGGGCGGGACTCCTAAAAACTCCTACGAGCAGTACTTC
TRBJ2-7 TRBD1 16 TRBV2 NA CASSDPGGQASYEQYF TGTGCCAGCAGTGACCCTGGCGGACAGGCCTCCTACGAGCAGTACTTC
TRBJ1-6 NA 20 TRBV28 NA CASSLPPPGLLVEDNSPLHF TGTGCCAGCAGTTTACCCCCACCCGGACTATTAGTCGAGGATAATTCACCCCTCCACTTT
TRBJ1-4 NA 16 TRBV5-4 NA CASSPGGGRANEKLFF TGTGCCAGCAGCCCCGGGGGGGGCAGGGCTAATGAAAAACTGTTTTTT
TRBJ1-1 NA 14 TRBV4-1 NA CASSQFWLNTEAFF TGCGCCAGCAGCCAGTTTTGGTTGAACACTGAAGCTTTCTTT
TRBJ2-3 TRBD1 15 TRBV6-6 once CASSDGDSYTDTQYF TGTGCCAGCAGTGACGGGGACAGTTACACAGATACGCAGTATTTT
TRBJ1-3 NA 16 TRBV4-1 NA CASSQVGQGGGNTIYF TGCGCCAGCAGCCAAGTTGGCCAGGGTGGCGGAAACACCATATATTTT
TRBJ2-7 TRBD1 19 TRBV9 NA CASSVGLRQGQRRHYEQYF TGTGCCAGCAGCGTAGGATTGCGACAGGGGCAAAGAAGGCACTACGAGCAGTACTTC
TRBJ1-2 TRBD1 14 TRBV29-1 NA CSFGPDRANYGYTF TGCAGCTTTGGGCCGGACAGGGCAAACTATGGCTACACCTTC
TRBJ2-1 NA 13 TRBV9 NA CASSVGDYNEQFF TGTGCCAGCAGCGTAGGTGACTACAATGAGCAGTTCTTC
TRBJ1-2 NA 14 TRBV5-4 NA CASSSSGTYYGYTF TGTGCCAGCAGCTCTTCCGGGACATACTATGGCTACACCTTC
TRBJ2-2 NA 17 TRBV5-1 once CASSPYVLLQVTGELFF TGCGCCAGCAGCCCCTATGTTCTCCTCCAAGTCACCGGGGAGCTGTTTTTT
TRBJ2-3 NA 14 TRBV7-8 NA CASSLLGDINTQYF TGTGCCAGCAGCCTCCTGGGGGACATTAATACGCAGTATTTT
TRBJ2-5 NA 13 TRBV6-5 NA CASSWDLGETQYF TGTGCCAGCAGTTGGGACTTAGGAGAGACCCAGTACTTC
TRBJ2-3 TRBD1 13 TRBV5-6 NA CASSIDRVGTQYF TGTGCCAGCAGCATCGACAGGGTTGGTACGCAGTATTTT
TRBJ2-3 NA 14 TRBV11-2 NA CASSYRHSTDTQYF TGTGCCAGCAGCTATAGACACAGCACAGATACGCAGTATTTT
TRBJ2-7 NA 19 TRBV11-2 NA CASSRSLWARGINSYEQYF TGTGCCAGCAGCCGCAGCTTGTGGGCAAGGGGCATCAACTCCTACGAGCAGTACTTC
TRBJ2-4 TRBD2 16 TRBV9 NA CASSVSGAETKNIQYF TGTGCCAGCAGCGTTAGCGGGGCGGAAACCAAAAACATTCAGTACTTC
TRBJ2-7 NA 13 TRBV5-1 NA CASSAGPLDEQYF TGCGCCAGCAGCGCGGGCCCGTTGGATGAGCAGTACTTC
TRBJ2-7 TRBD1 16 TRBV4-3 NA CASSPGGTGVGNEQYF TGCGCCAGCAGCCCAGGGGGCACGGGAGTGGGAAACGAGCAGTACTTC
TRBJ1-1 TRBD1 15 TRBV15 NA CATSRDRGQALAAFF TGTGCCACCAGCAGAGATCGGGGACAGGCGTTAGCAGCTTTCTTT